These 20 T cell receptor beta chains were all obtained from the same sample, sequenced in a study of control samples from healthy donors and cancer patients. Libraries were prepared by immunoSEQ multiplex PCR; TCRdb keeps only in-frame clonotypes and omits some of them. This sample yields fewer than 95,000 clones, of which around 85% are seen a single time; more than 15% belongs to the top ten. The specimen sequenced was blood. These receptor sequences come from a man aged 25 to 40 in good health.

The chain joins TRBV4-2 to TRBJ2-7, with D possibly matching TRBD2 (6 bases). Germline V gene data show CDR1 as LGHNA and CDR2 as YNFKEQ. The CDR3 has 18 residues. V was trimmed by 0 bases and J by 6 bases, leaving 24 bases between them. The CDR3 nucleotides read TGTGCCAGCAGCCAAGATTTTTGCGGGGCTACCATCTTCTGCGAGCAGTACTTC. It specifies CASSQDFCGATIFCEQYF.

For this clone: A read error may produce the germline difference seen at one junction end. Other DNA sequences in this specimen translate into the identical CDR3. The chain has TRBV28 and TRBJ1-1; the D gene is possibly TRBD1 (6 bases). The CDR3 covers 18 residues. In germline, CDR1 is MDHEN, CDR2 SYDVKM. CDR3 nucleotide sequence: TGTGCCAGCAGTTCCCTAAGAGACAGGTCAAGCATGAACACCGAAGCTTTCTTT. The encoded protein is CASSSLRDRSSMNTEAFF.

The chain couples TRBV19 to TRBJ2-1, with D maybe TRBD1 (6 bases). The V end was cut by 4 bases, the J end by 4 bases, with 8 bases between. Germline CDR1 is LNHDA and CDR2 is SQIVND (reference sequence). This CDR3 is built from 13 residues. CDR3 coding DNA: TGTGCCAGTAGTACGGGACATTACAATGAGCAGTTCTTC. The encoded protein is CASSTGHYNEQFF. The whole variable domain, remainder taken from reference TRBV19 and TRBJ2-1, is DGGITQSPKYLFRKEGQNVTLSCEQNLNHDAMYWYRQDPGQGLRLIYYSQIVNDFQKGDIAEGYSVSREKKESFPLTVTSAQKNPTAFYLCASSTGHYNEQFFGPGTRLTVL.

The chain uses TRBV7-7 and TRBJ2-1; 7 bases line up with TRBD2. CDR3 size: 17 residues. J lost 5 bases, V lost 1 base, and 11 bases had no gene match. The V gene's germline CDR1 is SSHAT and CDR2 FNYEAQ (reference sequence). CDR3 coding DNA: TGTGCCAGCAGCTTAGGGGGAGGGAGCGGGGCAGACAATGAGCAGTTCTTC. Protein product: CASSLGGGSGADNEQFF. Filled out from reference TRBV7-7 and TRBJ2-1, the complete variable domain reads GAGVSQSPRYKVTKRGQDVTLRCDPISSHATLYWYQQALGQGPEFLTYFNYEAQPDKSGLPSDRFSAERPEGSISTLTIQRTEQRDSAMYRCASSLGGGSGADNEQFFGPGTRLTVL.

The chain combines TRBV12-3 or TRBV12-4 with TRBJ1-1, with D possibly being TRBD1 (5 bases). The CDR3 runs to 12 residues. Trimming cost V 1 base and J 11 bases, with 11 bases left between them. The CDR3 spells CASSLGDSKAFF. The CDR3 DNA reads TGTGCCAGCAGTTTAGGCGACAGTAAGGCTTTCTTT.

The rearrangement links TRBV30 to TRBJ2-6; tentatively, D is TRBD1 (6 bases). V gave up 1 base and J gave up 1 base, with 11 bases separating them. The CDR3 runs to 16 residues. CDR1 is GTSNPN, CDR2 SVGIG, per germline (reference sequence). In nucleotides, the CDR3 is TGTGCCTGGAGTGCAGGGGACCCTTCTGGGGCCAACGTCCTGACTTTC. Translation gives CAWSAGDPSGANVLTF.

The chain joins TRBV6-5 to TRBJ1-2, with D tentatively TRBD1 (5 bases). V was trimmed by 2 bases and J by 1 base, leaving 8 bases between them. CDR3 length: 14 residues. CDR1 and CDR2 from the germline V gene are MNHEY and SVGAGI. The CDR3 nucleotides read TGTGCCAGCAGTTACGACAGTTATAACTATGGCTACACCTTC. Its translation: CASSYDSYNYGYTF.

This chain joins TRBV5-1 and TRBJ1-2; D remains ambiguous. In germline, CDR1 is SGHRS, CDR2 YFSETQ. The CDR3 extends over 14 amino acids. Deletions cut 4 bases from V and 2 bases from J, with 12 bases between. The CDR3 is CASSPDGGNYGYTF. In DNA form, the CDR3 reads TGCGCCAGCAGCCCCGATGGCGGGAACTATGGCTACACCTTC.

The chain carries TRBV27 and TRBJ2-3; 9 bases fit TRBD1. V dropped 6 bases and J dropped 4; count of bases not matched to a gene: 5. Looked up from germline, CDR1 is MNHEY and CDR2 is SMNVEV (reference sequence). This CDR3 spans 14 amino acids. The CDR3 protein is CASSRDRVADTQYF. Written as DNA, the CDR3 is TGTGCCAGCAGCCGGGACAGGGTCGCAGATACGCAGTATTTT.

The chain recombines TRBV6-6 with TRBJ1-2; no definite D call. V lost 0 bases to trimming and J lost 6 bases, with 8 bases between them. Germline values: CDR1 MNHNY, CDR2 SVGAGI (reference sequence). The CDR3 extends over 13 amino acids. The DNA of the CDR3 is TGTGCCAGCAGTTACTCCCTTAATCATGGCTACACCTTC. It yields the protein CASSYSLNHGYTF.

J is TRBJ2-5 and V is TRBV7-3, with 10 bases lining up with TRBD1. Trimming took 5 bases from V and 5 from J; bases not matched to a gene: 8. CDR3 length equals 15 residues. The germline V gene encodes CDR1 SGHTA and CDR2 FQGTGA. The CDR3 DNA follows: TGTGCCAGCAGCCCAGGACAGGGGGAATCGGAGACCCAGTACTTC. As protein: CASSPGQGESETQYF.

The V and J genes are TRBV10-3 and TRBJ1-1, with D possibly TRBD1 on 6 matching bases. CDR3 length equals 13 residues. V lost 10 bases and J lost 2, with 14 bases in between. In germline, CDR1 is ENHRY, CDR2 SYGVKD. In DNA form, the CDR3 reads TGTGCCACCTTACAGGGACCAAACACTGAAGCTTTCTTT. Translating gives CATLQGPNTEAFF.

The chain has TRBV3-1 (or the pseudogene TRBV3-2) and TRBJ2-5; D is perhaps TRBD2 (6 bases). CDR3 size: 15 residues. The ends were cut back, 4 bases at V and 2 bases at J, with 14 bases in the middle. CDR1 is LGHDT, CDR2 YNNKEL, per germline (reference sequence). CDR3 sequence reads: CASSPSVGKQETQYF. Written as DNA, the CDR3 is TGTGCCAGCAGCCCTAGCGTGGGGAAACAAGAGACCCAGTACTTC.

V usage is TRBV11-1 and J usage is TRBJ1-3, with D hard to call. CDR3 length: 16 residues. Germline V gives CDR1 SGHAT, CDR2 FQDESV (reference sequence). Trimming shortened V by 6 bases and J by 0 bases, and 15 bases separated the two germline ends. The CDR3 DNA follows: TGTGCCAGCAGTTTTGGACGCCCAGCCTCTGGAAACACCATATATTTT. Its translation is CASSFGRPASGNTIYF.

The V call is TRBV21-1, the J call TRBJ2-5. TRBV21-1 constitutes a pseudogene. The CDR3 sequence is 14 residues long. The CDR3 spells CASSKVGRRETQYF. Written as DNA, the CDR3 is TGTGCCAGCAGCAAAGTAGGCAGGCGGGAGACCCAGTACTTC.

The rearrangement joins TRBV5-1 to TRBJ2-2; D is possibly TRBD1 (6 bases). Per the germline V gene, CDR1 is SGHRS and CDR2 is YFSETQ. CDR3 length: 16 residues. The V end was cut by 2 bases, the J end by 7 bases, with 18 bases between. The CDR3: CASSLTPGEHGGELFF. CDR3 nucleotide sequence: TGCGCCAGCAGCTTAACGCCAGGGGAACATGGCGGGGAGCTGTTTTTT.

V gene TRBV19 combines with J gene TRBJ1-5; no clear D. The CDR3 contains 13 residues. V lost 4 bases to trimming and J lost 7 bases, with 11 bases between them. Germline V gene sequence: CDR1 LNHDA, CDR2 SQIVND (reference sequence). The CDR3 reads CASSTRVEQPQHF. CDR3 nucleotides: TGTGCCAGTAGTACGAGGGTTGAGCAGCCCCAGCATTTT.

In nucleotides, the CDR3 is TGTGCCAGCAGTGAATATACGTCAGGGTACACCGGGGAGCTGTTTTTT. Encoded protein: CASSEYTSGYTGELFF. The V gene is TRBV25-1, the J gene TRBJ2-2; D perhaps matches TRBD1 (5 bases). V gave up 0 bases and J gave up 3 bases, with 11 bases separating them. This CDR3 has 16 residues. CDR1 is MGHDK, CDR2 SYGVNS, per germline.

This CDR3 reads CASSPSRVTDTQYF. CDR3 in DNA: TGTGCCAGCTCACCATCCAGGGTCACAGATACGCAGTATTTT. The V and J genes are TRBV18 and TRBJ2-3; maybe TRBD1 (5 bases). This CDR3 has 14 amino acids. From germline, CDR1 is KGHSH and CDR2 LQKENI. V was shortened by 2 bases and J by 2 bases, with 8 bases between the two germline ends. Full variable domain (outside the CDR3, taken from reference TRBV18 and TRBJ2-3): NAGVMQNPRHLVRRRGQEARLRCSPMKGHSHVYWYRQLPEEGLKFMVYLQKENIIDESGMPKERFSAEFPKEGPSILRIQQVVRGDSAAYFCASSPSRVTDTQYFGPGTRLTVL.

CDR3 coding DNA: TGTGCTAACACCCCCCTACTAGCGGGGGGGCGACGGGACGGGGAGCTGTTTTTT. Translation gives CANTPLLAGGRRDGELFF. The genes are TRBV21-1 and TRBJ2-2; the D call in the table, TRBD2, was not verified against the DNA. TRBV21-1 is a known pseudogene. CDR3 length: 18 residues.